This entry features one T cell receptor (beta chain) sequence. Its antigen is not known. PCR was performed using 60 Vbeta and 13 Jbeta primers. The repertoire was sequenced with immunoSEQ multiplex PCR; TCRdb's copy has only in-frame clones and lacks some. The sample lists more than 15,000 clones; more than 80% were seen once. The V end lost 4 bases, the J end lost 4 bases, and 8 bases lay between the germline ends. The CDR3 totals 11 residues. CDR1 is GTSNPN and CDR2 is SVGIG in the germline V gene (reference sequence). This entry comes from a study of cytomegalovirus exposure and HLA in healthy donors. Across the whole study: Tens of millions of unique TCRs from HLA-typed donors were held in an early data release.

Whole-study findings and limits: Most TCR sequences were rare, but some public TCRs occurred in many donors. Follow-up analysis seemed to connect common viral pathogens with several of the most significant clusters identified.

Sequencing used PBMCs. The V call is TRBV30, the J call TRBJ2-7; D remains ambiguous. This TCR derives from a human donor in good health. DNA for the CDR3: TGTGCCTGGACAGGTTCGTACGAGCAGTACTTC. Its translation: CAWTGSYEQYF.